This T cell receptor (beta chain) appears in the sequencing data of a study of cytomegalovirus exposure and HLA in healthy donors. The length of the CDR3 is 17 residues. V shed 2 bases and J 7 bases; nucleotides not matched to a gene: 9. Germline CDR1 is LGHNA and CDR2 is YSLEER. Profiled with immunoSEQ multiplex PCR; TCRdb holds only in-frame clones, not every one. The table has some 120,000 clones, over 85% seen once. Findings and caveats of the study: In vitro confirmation showed a few CMV-associated chains to be CMV antigen specific. Fewer than 200 TCR beta chains were listed as cytomegalovirus-associated. A subsequent analysis found that TCR clusters from the first cohort also tended to co-occur in the roughly 120 validation repertoires, with approximately 95% of cluster scores above 0.

A note on this clone: Its antigen is still unknown.

The chain uses TRBV4-3 and TRBJ1-4; TRBD1 matches 11 bases. Source material: PBMCs. The source is a woman between 18 and 29 years old in good health and CMV-seronegative. The CDR3 nucleotides are TGCGCCAGCAGCCAAAAGGACAGGGGGCTCCTAATTGAAAAACTGTTTTTT. Residues: CASSQKDRGLLIEKLFF.